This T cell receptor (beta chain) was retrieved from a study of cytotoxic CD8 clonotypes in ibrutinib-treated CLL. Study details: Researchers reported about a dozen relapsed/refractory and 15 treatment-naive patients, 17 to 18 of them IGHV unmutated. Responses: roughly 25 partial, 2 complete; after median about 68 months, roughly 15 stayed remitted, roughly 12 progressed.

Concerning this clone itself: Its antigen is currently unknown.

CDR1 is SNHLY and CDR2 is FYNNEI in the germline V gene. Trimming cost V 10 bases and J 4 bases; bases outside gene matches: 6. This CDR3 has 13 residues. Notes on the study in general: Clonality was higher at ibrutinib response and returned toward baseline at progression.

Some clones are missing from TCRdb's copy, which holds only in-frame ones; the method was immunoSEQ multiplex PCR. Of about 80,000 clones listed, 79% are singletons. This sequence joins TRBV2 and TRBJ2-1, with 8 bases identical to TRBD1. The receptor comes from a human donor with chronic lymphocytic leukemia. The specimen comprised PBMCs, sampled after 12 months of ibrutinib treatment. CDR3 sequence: CATATGVYNEQFF. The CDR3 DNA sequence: TGTGCCACCGCGACAGGGGTATACAATGAGCAGTTCTTC.